This T cell receptor (beta chain) comes out of a study of shared clonotypes between healthy human individuals. Study conclusions and caveats: Memory subsets generally showed smaller estimated richness than naive subsets did. Specimens sampled were limited to blood, with tissue repertoires likely differing. An expected dependence of interdonor clonotype sharing on sequencing depth was noted. For naive CD4 cells, 4.5% to 6.5% of clonotypes were shared across a handful of donors.

Data came from immunoSEQ multiplex PCR; TCRdb stores just in-frame clones and leaves some out. The data hold nearly 600,000 clones, with just under 97% observed a single time. Positively selected for CCR7, the CD45RO-negative cells used as naive CD8 cells excluded terminally differentiated effector memory CD45RA+ cells. Details on this clone: Its antigen is undetermined.

The CDR3 is 14 amino acids. V was trimmed by 0 bases and J by 6 bases, leaving 11 bases between them. Germline CDR1 is WNHNN and CDR2 is SYGVQD (reference sequence). The chain is built from TRBV10-1 and TRBJ1-1; D is undetermined. This TCR was recovered from a woman in her 30s in good health. Sequencing used naive CD8+ T cells sorted from blood. CDR3 sequence (DNA): TGCGCCAGCAGTGAGTCACCCTCAAGGGCTGAAGCTTTCTTT. This codes for CASSESPSRAEAFF.